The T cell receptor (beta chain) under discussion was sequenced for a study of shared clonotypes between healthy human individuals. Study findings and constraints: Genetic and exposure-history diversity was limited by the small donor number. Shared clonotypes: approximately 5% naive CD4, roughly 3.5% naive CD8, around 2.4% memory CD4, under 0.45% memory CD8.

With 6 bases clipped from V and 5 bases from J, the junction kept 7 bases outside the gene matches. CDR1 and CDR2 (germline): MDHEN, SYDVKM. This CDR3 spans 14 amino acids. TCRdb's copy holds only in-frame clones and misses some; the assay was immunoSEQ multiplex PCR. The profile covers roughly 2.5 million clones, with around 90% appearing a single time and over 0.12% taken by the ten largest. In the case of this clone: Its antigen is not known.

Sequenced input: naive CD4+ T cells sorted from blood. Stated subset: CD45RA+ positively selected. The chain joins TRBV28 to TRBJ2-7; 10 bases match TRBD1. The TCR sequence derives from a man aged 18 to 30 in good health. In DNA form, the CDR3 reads TGTGCCAGCAGCTCCGGGACAGGGGTGGACGAGCAGTACTTC. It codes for CASSSGTGVDEQYF.